A selection of T cell receptor beta chains follows, all from one sample in a study of cytomegalovirus exposure and HLA in healthy donors. The method was immunoSEQ multiplex PCR; TCRdb's version includes in-frame clones alone and lacks a portion of them. Here the sample table reports some 150,000 clones. The specimen sequenced was PBMCs. Source of these receptors: a man aged 35 to 55 in good health and CMV-seronegative. Both conserved end residues are part of each CDR3. Fields, in order: D gene, J gene, V gene, CDR3 protein, CDR3 DNA. The D gene is left open where the match is weak.

NA | TRBJ2-1 | TRBV18 | CASSPDIYNEQFF | TGTGCCAGCTCACCTGACATCTACAATGAGCAGTTCTTC
TRBD1 | TRBJ2-2 | TRBV7-9 | CASSPAARGHTGELFF | TGTGCCAGCAGTCCCGCTGCCAGGGGGCACACCGGGGAGCTGTTTTTT
NA | TRBJ1-1 | TRBV11-2 | CASSLAQIYTEAFF | TGTGCCAGCAGCTTAGCACAGATCTACACTGAAGCTTTCTTT
TRBD2 | TRBJ2-5 | TRBV5-4 | CASTSGLDQETQYF | TGTGCCAGCACCTCGGGACTAGACCAAGAGACCCAGTACTTC
NA | TRBJ2-3 | TRBV5-6 | CASGRLDSDTQYF | TGTGCCAGCGGCCGACTAGATTCAGATACGCAGTATTTT
NA | TRBJ1-4 | TRBV28 | CASSPPRGESEKLFF | TGTGCCAGCAGCCCCCCCCGCGGGGAGAGTGAAAAACTGTTTTTT
NA | TRBJ2-3 | TRBV27 | CASSLVLEKTDTQYF | TGTGCCAGCAGTTTGGTATTAGAAAAAACAGATACGCAGTATTTT
NA | TRBJ2-3 | TRBV6-1 | CASSILYGTDTQYF | TGTGCCAGCAGTATCCTATACGGCACAGATACGCAGTATTTT
NA | TRBJ1-1 | TRBV27 | CASSFRLVTEAFF | TGTGCCAGCAGTTTCCGGTTGGTGACTGAAGCTTTCTTT
NA | TRBJ2-3 | TRBV4-3 | CASSLGQSGTDTQYF | TGCGCCAGCAGCCTCGGACAGTCTGGCACAGATACGCAGTATTTT
NA | TRBJ2-3 | TRBV4-1 | CASSQGRGASDTQYF | TGCGCCAGCAGCCAAGGACGGGGGGCCTCAGATACGCAGTATTTT
TRBD1 | TRBJ2-7 | TRBV6-6 | CASSYFGQGYEQYF | TGCGCCAGCAGTTACTTTGGACAGGGCTACGAGCAGTACTTC
NA | TRBJ2-2 | TRBV19 | CASSVQGTGELFF | TGTGCCAGTAGTGTCCAGGGGACCGGGGAGCTGTTTTTT
TRBD1 | TRBJ2-7 | TRBV5-4 | CASSLPGTGVYEQYF | TGTGCCAGCAGCTTGCCCGGGACAGGGGTCTACGAGCAGTACTTC
TRBD1 | TRBJ1-2 | TRBV9 | CASSRETGGAYGYTF | TGTGCCAGCAGCCGGGAGACAGGGGGCGCCTATGGCTACACCTTC
NA | TRBJ2-3 | TRBV10-3 | CAISESPDTDTQYF | TGTGCCATCAGTGAGTCGCCAGACACAGATACGCAGTATTTT
NA | TRBJ2-5 | TRBV7-3 | CASSQAGLPSETQYF | TGTGCCAGCAGCCAGGCGGGACTCCCGTCGGAGACCCAGTACTTC
TRBD1 | TRBJ1-6 | TRBV5-6 | CASSEGAVSPLHF | TGTGCCAGCTCTGAGGGGGCAGTCTCACCCCTCCACTTT
NA | TRBJ1-4 | TRBV28 | CASSGGDATNEKLFF | TGTGCCAGCAGCGGGGGGGATGCAACTAATGAAAAACTGTTTTTT
NA | TRBJ1-4 | TRBV23-1 | CASSQSTGPNEKLFF | TGCGCCAGCAGTCAATCAACAGGGCCTAATGAAAAACTGTTTTTT
TRBD1 | TRBJ1-1 | TRBV29-1 | CSVDWDREAFF | TGCAGCGTTGACTGGGACAGGGAAGCTTTCTTT
NA | TRBJ2-7 | TRBV6-5 | CASSSYSGEQYF | TGTGCCAGCAGTTCCTACAGTGGCGAGCAGTACTTC
TRBD1 | TRBJ2-5 | TRBV29-1 | CSVEIGAGGRETQYF | TGCAGCGTTGAAATAGGTGCAGGGGGAAGAGAGACCCAGTACTTC
TRBD1 | TRBJ1-2 | TRBV7-6 | CASSADRGGDGYTF | TGTGCCAGCAGCGCGGACAGGGGCGGGGATGGCTACACCTTC
TRBD1 | TRBJ2-2 | TRBV19 | CASSHRDRGRKGELFF | TGTGCCAGTAGTCACCGGGACAGGGGGAGGAAGGGGGAGCTGTTTTTT
TRBD2 | TRBJ2-1 | TRBV5-4 | CASDGGGLAGYNEQFF | TGTGCCAGCGACGGCGGAGGACTAGCGGGGTACAATGAGCAGTTCTTC
NA | TRBJ1-1 | TRBV7-2 | CASSVRTANTEAFF | TGTGCCAGCAGCGTGCGGACAGCGAACACTGAAGCTTTCTTT